This T cell receptor beta chain appears in the sequencing data of a study (dated by TCRdb to the mid-2010s). General notes on the study: The study examined whether tumor-infiltrating Tregs in breast cancer are drawn from blood Tregs or arise in situ by conversion from other CD4+ T cell subsets.

CD4+CD45RO+CD25- cells were isolated as memory CD4+ T cells. Tregs, naive and memory CD4+ T cells from tumor, blood and ipsilateral draining lymph nodes of 5 or 6 breast cancer patients underwent full-length TCR alpha and beta sequencing. Ficoll density gradient centrifugation was used to isolate mononuclear cells from lymph nodes or from more than 40 ml of peripheral blood. FACS confirmed that the sorted cell populations were more than 90% pure. Full-length TCR variable regions were amplified by 5' RACE PCR with constant-region reverse primers, followed by semi-nested PCR with Nested Universal Primer A. The ReliaPrep RNA Cell Miniprep System was used to extract total RNA, which was then reverse transcribed into 5'RACE-ready cDNA with the SMARTer RACE 5'/3' Kit. Multiplex adaptors were used to barcode the full-length TCR alpha and beta libraries, which were then sequenced on an Illumina MiSeq. For the original study's pipeline: Sequencing data were pooled across the five patients for each of nine subset-tissue groups and compared by unsupervised clustering of TCR gene usage. Repertoire similarity was calculated with the Morisita-Horn index, weighting shared sequences by their contribution to each repertoire. Through fastp at Q25 and MiXCR, TCRdb rebuilt clones from the public reads, retaining in-frame beta chains. CDR3 protein duplicates are merged, each entry listing the most common genes and DNA. The V and J calls, along with clone size, are taken from TCRdb and not from the paper's own processing. Counted in this sample were some 8,700 distinct CDR3 sequences; 15% to 20% of them appeared once. Jointly, the top ten make up roughly 3.6% of the sample.

This clonotype is assessed as medium-sized (0.01 to 0.1%). What antigen it recognizes has not been identified. No per-base quality is available; no much larger clone lies one base away. The CDR3 sequence holds 13 residues, the cysteine and phenylalanine included. Only the CDR3 region is kept as DNA, spanning 39 bases read in frame from base 1. The germline V gene encodes CDR1 MNHEY and CDR2 SVGAGI. A distance of 13 bases separates the germline ends of V and J, which lose 8 bases and 2 bases respectively. Beyond this particular receptor, the publication reports: Validation in the larger cohort was restricted to a single TCR beta V-J rearrangement rather than whole repertoires. Tumor memory CD4+ T cell TCR gene usage was found to cluster with blood and lymph node memory CD4+ cells and with lymph node naive CD4+ cells. The greatest overlap of tumor-infiltrating Treg TCR alpha and beta sequences was observed with tumor naive CD4+ T cells, followed by blood naive CD4+ T cells.

Sequencing was done on a sample of memory CD4+ T cells sorted from blood. Per the publication, the cell subset or site label means: memory CD4+ T cells, CD4+CD45RO+CD25-. The chain couples TRBV6-5 to TRBJ2-7; there is no confident call for the D gene. This clonotype was obtained from a female donor with breast cancer. The CDR3 here reads CASGSIQTYEQYF. The nucleotide sequence is given as TGTGCCAGCGGCTCTATCCAGACCTACGAGCAGTACTTC.